A single sample is the source of the 27 T cell receptor beta chains below, sequenced in a study of blood T cell repertoires in COVID-19. Data came from immunoSEQ multiplex PCR; TCRdb stores just in-frame clones and leaves some out. This table has roughly 440,000 clones, approximately 89% appearing once. The sample taken for sequencing was peripheral blood. All receptors come from a woman aged 50 to 60 with COVID-19, enrolled during active disease.

Here the CDR3 DNA reads TGTGCCATCAGTGAGTCGTCGGGGTTGTATTCACCCCTCCACTTT. Its translation is CAISESSGLYSPLHF. The chain combines TRBV10-3 with TRBJ1-6; no firm D call. The V gene's germline CDR1 is ENHRY and CDR2 SYGVKD. V lost 0 bases and J lost 8, with 11 bases in between. This CDR3 contains 15 residues.

This chain connects TRBV4-1 to TRBJ2-7; 10 bases agree with TRBD2. Germline V gene lookup returns CDR1 MGHRA and CDR2 YSYEKL. V lost 2 bases to trimming and J lost 7 bases; unmatched junction nucleotides: 8. The length of the CDR3 is 15 residues. CDR3 loop: CASSQRSGLATEQYF. As DNA, the CDR3 is TGCGCCAGCAGCCAAAGATCGGGACTAGCGACTGAGCAGTACTTC.

The rearrangement links TRBV5-1 to TRBJ1-2; a possible D gene is TRBD1 (6 bases). V was pared by 2 bases and J by 8 bases, with 10 bases between. Germline V CDR1 and CDR2: SGHRS, YFSETQ. The CDR3 covers 12 residues. CDR3 nucleotides: TGCGCCAGCAGCTTTGGGGGCTCAGGCTACACCTTC. This sequence encodes CASSFGGSGYTF.

This clone was picked up a small number of times. The CDR3 nucleotides read TGTGCCACCAGTACGGGGGGAAATGAAAAACTGTTTTTT. Translated, it gives CATSTGGNEKLFF. The chain employs TRBV24-1 and TRBJ1-4; perhaps TRBD1 as D (5 bases). Germline assignment: CDR1 KGHDR and CDR2 SFDVKD. The V end was cut by 6 bases, the J end by 5 bases, with 9 bases between. The CDR3 length is 13 residues.

The chain joins TRBV6-1 to TRBJ1-3; D perhaps matches TRBD1 (5 bases). V was clipped by 0 bases and J by 3 bases, with 12 bases between them. The length of the CDR3 is 16 residues. The germline gives CDR1 MNHNS, CDR2 SASEGT. CDR3: CASSEALWGDGNTIYF. CDR3 in DNA: TGTGCCAGCAGTGAAGCTCTGTGGGGGGATGGAAACACCATATATTTT.

The genes are TRBV5-4 and TRBJ1-1, with D perhaps TRBD1 (6 bases). Germline lookup yields CDR1 SGHNT and CDR2 YYREEE (reference sequence). The V gene lost 2 bases and the J gene lost 0 bases, with 8 bases spanning the gap. The CDR3 consists of 14 residues. The chain's CDR3 is CASSFGQLNTEAFF. The CDR3 nucleotides read TGTGCCAGCAGCTTTGGACAGTTGAACACTGAAGCTTTCTTT.

The V gene is TRBV4-1, the J gene TRBJ1-5, with D uncertain. V lost 4 bases to trimming and J lost 6 bases, with 10 bases between them. The CDR3 has 13 amino acids. Per germline, CDR1 MGHRA and CDR2 YSYEKL. DNA for the CDR3: TGCGCCAGCAGCCTAGCAGCACCTCAGCCCCAGCATTTT. Protein: CASSLAAPQPQHF.

This rearrangement joins TRBV15 to TRBJ2-7; 10 nucleotides align to TRBD1. V lost 5 bases to trimming and J lost 4 bases; unmatched junction nucleotides: 14. Per germline, CDR1 LNHNV and CDR2 YYDKDF (reference sequence). The CDR3 has 17 residues. The chain's CDR3 is CATSGDLRTGGIYEQYF. The CDR3, as DNA: TGTGCCACCAGCGGCGACCTCAGGACAGGGGGAATTTACGAGCAGTACTTC.

CDR3 coding DNA: TGTGCCAGCAGCCTAAGAGGACAGGGTGGGGAGACCCAGTACTTC. Protein product: CASSLRGQGGETQYF. J is TRBJ2-5 and V is TRBV7-3; TRBD1 agrees at 8 bases. V lost 5 bases and J lost 5; bases outside the gene matches: 10. CDR3 length: 15 amino acids. Looked up from germline, CDR1 is SGHTA and CDR2 is FQGTGA.

Concerning this clone itself: The identical CDR3 is also encoded by other nucleotide sequences in the sample. The rearrangement joins TRBV6-1 to TRBJ2-7; D gene ambiguous. V was pared by 2 bases and J by 4 bases, with 3 bases between. The CDR3 is 11 residues long. Germline assignment: CDR1 MNHNS and CDR2 SASEGT. The CDR3 nucleotides are TGTGCCAGCAGTGAATCATACGAGCAGTACTTC. As protein: CASSESYEQYF.

V is TRBV5-1 and J is TRBJ2-7; 11 bases are a match to TRBD1. Germline V lookup: CDR1 SGHRS, CDR2 YFSETQ. The length of the CDR3 is 17 residues. Trimming took 6 bases from V and 1 from J; bases not matched to a gene: 12. Here the CDR3 DNA reads TGCGCCAGCAAACCCGGCCCGGACAGGGGGCGGTCCTACGAGCAGTACTTC. It encodes CASKPGPDRGRSYEQYF.

The chain links TRBV9 to TRBJ2-2; D might be TRBD2 (6 bases). The CDR3 runs 14 residues. Per the germline V gene, CDR1 is SGDLS and CDR2 is YYNGEE. V was trimmed by 3 bases and J by 6 bases, leaving 12 bases between them. The CDR3 nucleotides are TGTGCCAGCAGCGGCCTGAGCGGGCCCGGGGAGCTGTTTTTT. Translated: CASSGLSGPGELFF.

V usage is TRBV29-1 and J usage is TRBJ2-5, with 8 bases matching TRBD2. Germline trimming cut 7 bases from V and 0 bases from J; bases unmatched to any gene: 4. The CDR3 covers 13 residues. CDR1 SQVTM and CDR2 ANQGSEA come from the germline V gene. The CDR3 DNA follows: TGCAGCGGGCGGGGGGTCAACCAAGAGACCCAGTACTTC. It is translated as CSGRGVNQETQYF.

The genes are TRBV9 and TRBJ2-7, with TRBD2 matching over 9 bases. The V and J ends lost 2 bases and 2 bases, in that order; junction bases with no gene match: 5. CDR1 and CDR2 from the germline V gene are SGDLS and YYNGEE. The CDR3 spans 15 residues. The CDR3 is CASSVSGGEAYEQYF. Written as DNA, the CDR3 is TGTGCCAGCAGCGTTAGCGGGGGCGAAGCCTACGAGCAGTACTTC.

The chain employs TRBV2 and TRBJ2-2; 13 nucleotides match TRBD2. The CDR3 consists of 17 residues. Trimming cost V 6 bases and J 6 bases; bases outside gene matches: 10. Germline V gives CDR1 SNHLY, CDR2 FYNNEI. The CDR3 reads CASRLLAGGPRAGELFF. In DNA, the CDR3 is TGTGCCAGCAGATTACTAGCGGGGGGGCCCAGGGCCGGGGAGCTGTTTTTT. The full variable domain, completed using reference TRBV2 and TRBJ2-2, is EPEVTQTPSHQVTQMGQEVILRCVPISNHLYFYWYRQILGQKVEFLVSFYNNEISEKSEIFDDQFSVERPDGSNFTLKIRSTKLEDSAMYFCASRLLAGGPRAGELFFGEGSRLTVL.

This chain links TRBV4-1 with TRBJ2-1; D remains unclear. V was clipped by 6 bases and J by 0 bases, with 12 bases between them. CDR1 MGHRA and CDR2 YSYEKL come from the germline V gene. There are 15 residues in the CDR3. In nucleotides, the CDR3 is TGCGCCAGCAGACTCTCAACGAGCTCCTACAATGAGCAGTTCTTC. This encodes CASRLSTSSYNEQFF.

This clone was observed a few times. The chain combines TRBV7-9 with TRBJ1-6, with TRBD1 as a possible D gene (5 bases). Germline V gives CDR1 SEHNR, CDR2 FQNEAQ (reference sequence). The ends were cut back, 4 bases at V and 6 bases at J, with 7 bases in the middle. CDR3 length equals 13 residues. In DNA, the CDR3 is TGTGCCAGCAGCTACGGGGGTAATTCACCCCTCCACTTT. This sequence encodes CASSYGGNSPLHF.

Here the CDR3 DNA reads TGCGCCAGCAGTCCGTTCCGGGACAGAAATCACCAAGAGACCCAGTACTTC. Its protein is CASSPFRDRNHQETQYF. V is TRBV23-1 and J is TRBJ2-5, with 7 bases matching TRBD1. TRBV23-1 has ORF status, its function being uncertain. J was trimmed by 0 bases and V by 4 bases; bases with no gene match: 11. The CDR3 is 17 residues long.

The genes are TRBV6-9 and TRBJ1-2, with D unclear. The V gene's germline CDR1 is MNHGY and CDR2 SVAAGI. This CDR3 contains 15 residues. Trimming cost V 2 bases and J 4 bases, with 14 bases left between them. The CDR3 here is CASSYSAVDVYGYTF. Written as DNA, the CDR3 is TGTGCCAGCAGTTATAGTGCGGTCGACGTCTATGGCTACACCTTC.

The chain couples TRBV19 to TRBJ1-2, with a tentative D call TRBD1 (6 bases). CDR3 length: 13 residues. The germline gives CDR1 LNHDA, CDR2 SQIVND (reference sequence). With 3 bases removed from V and 4 bases from J, the gap between germline ends came to 9 bases. CDR3 sequence reads: CASSMDSIYGYTF. As DNA, the CDR3 is TGTGCCAGTAGTATGGACAGCATCTATGGCTACACCTTC.

V and J are TRBV6-4 and TRBJ2-1, with TRBD1 matching 7 bases. Trimming took 7 bases from V and 4 from J; bases not matched to a gene: 1. Per germline, CDR1 MRHNA and CDR2 SNTAGT. CDR3 size: 12 residues. The CDR3 is CASTGQYNEQFF. The CDR3, as DNA: TGTGCCAGCACGGGACAGTACAATGAGCAGTTCTTC.

This clone was counted a few times. V and J are TRBV7-2 and TRBJ2-5; no definite D call. Trimming took off 4 bases at V and 0 bases at J, with 3 bases between the two ends. Germline lookup yields CDR1 SGHTA and CDR2 FQGNSA. This CDR3 contains 12 residues. The DNA for the CDR3 is TGTGCCAGCAGCTCGTACCAAGAGACCCAGTACTTC. Protein product: CASSSYQETQYF.

The V and J genes are TRBV6-5 and TRBJ2-1; a possible D gene is TRBD1 (5 bases). Germline lookup yields CDR1 MNHEY and CDR2 SVGAGI. The V end lost 2 bases, the J end lost 8 bases, and 13 bases lay between the germline ends. CDR3 size: 14 residues. This CDR3 reads CASSYAQGADEQFF. The CDR3 DNA sequence: TGTGCCAGCAGTTACGCCCAGGGTGCGGATGAGCAGTTCTTC.

The V call is TRBV5-6, the J call TRBJ1-2; D ambiguous. Germline CDR1 is SGHDT and CDR2 is YYEEEE. This CDR3 is 13 amino acids long. Trimming stripped 0 bases from V and 4 bases from J, with 7 bases between. This CDR3 reads CASSLGRIYGYTF. DNA for the CDR3: TGTGCCAGCAGCTTGGGTAGAATCTATGGCTACACCTTC.

V and J are TRBV30 and TRBJ1-1, with 11 bases fitting TRBD1. The CDR3 consists of 12 residues. Germline CDR1 GTSNPN, CDR2 SVGIG (reference sequence). The trim removed 3 bases at V and 8 bases at J, leaving 2 bases unmatched. CDR3 DNA sequence: TGTGCCTGGAGAGGGACAGGGGGAGAAGCTTTCTTT. It is translated as CAWRGTGGEAFF. The whole variable domain, filled in from reference TRBV30 and TRBJ1-1, reads SQTIHQWPATLVQPVGSPLSLECTVEGTSNPNLYWYRQAAGRGLQLLFYSVGIGQISSEVPQNLSASRPQDRQFILSSKKLLLSDSGFYLCAWRGTGGEAFFGQGTRLTVV.

The genes are TRBV15 and TRBJ2-3; D may be TRBD1 (5 bases). This CDR3 has 16 amino acids. Looked up from germline, CDR1 is LNHNV and CDR2 is YYDKDF (reference sequence). With 4 bases removed from V and 2 bases from J, the gap between germline ends came to 16 bases. The CDR3 is CATSTYSTVSTDTQYF. CDR3 sequence (DNA): TGTGCCACCAGCACCTACTCGACAGTTTCCACAGATACGCAGTATTTT.

This chain uses TRBV2 with TRBJ1-2, with a weak D call TRBD1 (5 bases). Germline CDR1 reads SNHLY; CDR2 reads FYNNEI. CDR3 length: 12 residues. Trimming took 6 bases from V and 5 from J, leaving 10 bases between them. The CDR3 loop is CASRGTPYGYTF. DNA for the CDR3: TGTGCCAGCAGGGGGACTCCTTATGGCTACACCTTC.